This is a list of T cell receptor beta chains from one sample in a study of T-cell memory formation after mild COVID-19. Each CDR3 protein is one row after TCRdb ran MiXCR on the 5' RACE reads. The sample lists 200,000 to 250,000 distinct CDR3 sequences, 9% to 10% seen once, with 3.5% in the top ten. The sequenced sample consisted of PBMCs or a T cell subset sorted from them (not recorded which). All receptors come from a man in his late teens or twenties who had mild COVID-19 (a few samples of this study predate the infection). Cell type and time point are not known. CDR3s include the opening cysteine and the closing phenylalanine or tryptophan. The D gene is left open where the match is weak. Expanded clones are given a class, and other clones once, few, many or no size at all.

d_gene	abundance	v_gene	j_gene	CDR3aa	CDR3nt
TRBD2	.	TRBV7-2	TRBJ2-1	CASSSRARGGSNEQFF	TGTGCCAGCAGCTCGAGGGCTCGGGGGGGGAGCAATGAGCAGTTCTTC
TRBD2	few	TRBV5-1	TRBJ2-3	CASSLSGLADTDTQYF	TGCGCCAGCAGCTTGAGCGGACTAGCGGACACAGATACGCAGTATTTT
.	.	TRBV6-2/TRBV6-3	TRBJ2-3	CASRSTGARGDTQYF	TGTGCCAGCAGATCTACCGGGGCCCGCGGGGATACGCAGTATTTT
.	.	TRBV2	TRBJ1-2	CASSVRGTEGYTF	TGTGCCAGCAGTGTTAGGGGAACGGAGGGCTACACCTTC
TRBD1	.	TRBV6-5	TRBJ1-5	CASKPGQDQPQHF	TGTGCCAGCAAACCGGGACAGGATCAGCCCCAGCATTTT
.	.	TRBV3-1	TRBJ2-1	CASSQANEQFF	TGTGCCAGCAGCCAAGCGAATGAGCAGTTCTTC
TRBD1	many	TRBV12-3/TRBV12-4	TRBJ1-5	CASSPIDRDQPQHF	TGTGCCAGCAGTCCCATCGACAGGGATCAGCCCCAGCATTTT
TRBD1	few	TRBV12-5	TRBJ2-3	CASGPGTGYTQYF	TGTGCTAGTGGGCCCGGGACAGGGTATACGCAGTATTTT
.	many	TRBV4-1	TRBJ2-1	CASSQEGLRFSNEQFF	TGCGCCAGCAGCCAAGAGGGGTTACGATTTTCCAATGAGCAGTTCTTC
.	.	TRBV7-9	TRBJ2-7	CASSRINREQQYF	TGTGCCAGCAGCCGTATAAACCGTGAGCAGCAGTACTTC
.	many	TRBV6-5	TRBJ1-4	CASRPPGFGEKLFF	TGTGCCAGCAGGCCCCCCGGATTCGGTGAAAAACTGTTTTTT
TRBD2	many	TRBV7-3	TRBJ2-3	CASSLAAGGQGTQYF	TGTGCCAGCAGCTTAGCAGCGGGGGGCCAGGGTACGCAGTATTTT
.	few	TRBV6-2/TRBV6-3	TRBJ1-5	CASSRRLLYSSQPQHF	TGTGCCAGCTCCCGCAGGCTTTTATACTCAAGCCAGCCCCAGCATTTT
TRBD1	.	TRBV29-1	TRBJ2-3	CSTRVGTASTDTQYF	TGCAGCACGAGAGTCGGGACAGCGAGCACAGATACGCAGTATTTT
TRBD1	many	TRBV6-2/TRBV6-3	TRBJ2-3	CASSYSAGQGYTDTQYF	TGTGCCAGCAGTTACTCGGCGGGACAGGGATACACAGATACGCAGTATTTT
.	many	TRBV11-2	TRBJ1-1	CASSLRRNTEAFF	TGTGCCAGCAGCTTGAGGAGAAACACTGAAGCTTTCTTT
TRBD2	few	TRBV2	TRBJ2-3	CASRGGTSGATDTQYF	TGTGCCAGCAGGGGGGGGACTAGCGGGGCCACAGATACGCAGTATTTT
.	few	TRBV20-1	TRBJ2-7	CSATHRSSYEQYF	TGCAGTGCCACGCACAGGAGCTCCTACGAGCAGTACTTC
.	few	TRBV15	TRBJ1-1	CATSRAVWTEAFF	TGTGCCACCAGCAGAGCGGTTTGGACTGAAGCTTTCTTT
.	many	TRBV7-6	TRBJ2-5	CASSFGTAGETQYF	TGTGCCAGCAGCTTTGGGACTGCGGGAGAGACCCAGTACTTC
.	few	TRBV6-1	TRBJ1-2	CASREGGENGYTF	TGTGCCAGCAGGGAGGGAGGTGAGAATGGCTACACCTTC
.	.	TRBV18	TRBJ1-1	CASSPLSLNTEAFF	TGTGCCAGCTCACCACTATCCTTGAACACTGAAGCTTTCTTT
.	few	TRBV5-6	TRBJ1-5	CASSLYGNNQPQHF	TGTGCCAGCAGCTTGTACGGGAACAATCAGCCCCAGCATTTT
.	.	TRBV27	TRBJ1-2	CASSSPPEGGYTF	TGTGCCAGCAGCTCCCCCCCAGAAGGAGGCTACACCTTC
.	.	TRBV6-2/TRBV6-3	TRBJ1-6	CASSGQLSSYNSPLHF	TGTGCCAGCAGCGGACAGCTGAGCTCCTATAATTCACCCCTCCACTTT
TRBD1	.	TRBV7-3	TRBJ2-3	CASSSGTGVGTDTQYF	TGTGCCAGCAGCTCTGGGACAGGGGTGGGCACAGATACGCAGTATTTT
.	many	TRBV19	TRBJ2-2	CASPRSTGELFF	TGTGCCAGCCCTAGGTCGACCGGGGAGCTGTTTTTT
TRBD2	.	TRBV4-2	TRBJ2-3	CASSQLSGGPSDTQYF	TGTGCCAGCAGCCAACTGAGCGGGGGGCCATCCGATACGCAGTATTTT
.	many	TRBV5-5	TRBJ2-7	CASSPSRAYEQYF	TGTGCCAGCAGCCCCAGTAGAGCCTACGAGCAGTACTTC
.	many	TRBV5-1	TRBJ1-6	CASSLGPGENSPLHF	TGCGCCAGCAGCTTGGGACCAGGGGAAAATTCACCCCTCCACTTT
.	few	TRBV7-2	TRBJ2-4	CASSLGSAKNIQYF	TGTGCCAGCAGCTTAGGGTCTGCCAAAAACATTCAGTACTTC
TRBD1	many	TRBV20-1	TRBJ1-1	CSATPYNRGNTEAFF	TGCAGTGCTACACCTTATAACAGGGGGAACACTGAAGCTTTCTTT
.	few	TRBV6-5	TRBJ1-3	CASSYSFTGSISGNTIYF	TGTGCCAGCAGTTACTCTTTTACTGGTTCCATCTCTGGAAACACCATATATTTT
TRBD2	few	TRBV4-1	TRBJ2-3	CASSQDWTSGRTDTQYF	TGCGCCAGCAGCCAAGATTGGACTAGCGGAAGGACAGATACGCAGTATTTT
TRBD2	few	TRBV25-1	TRBJ2-1	CASSEVSGGYYNEQFF	TGTGCCAGCAGTGAAGTTAGCGGGGGGTACTACAATGAGCAGTTCTTC
TRBD1	many	TRBV6-5	TRBJ1-1	CASSYSTGVDEAFF	TGTGCCAGCAGTTACTCGACAGGGGTCGATGAAGCTTTCTTT
.	few	TRBV6-5	TRBJ2-3	CASRAINTDTQYF	TGTGCCAGCAGGGCTATCAACACAGATACGCAGTATTTT
.	.	TRBV7-6	TRBJ1-1	CASSLGTGHTEAFF	TGTGCCAGCAGCTTAGGCACAGGGCACACTGAAGCTTTCTTT
.	.	TRBV2	TRBJ1-6	CASSERAGESSPLHF	TGTGCCAGCAGTGAGCGGGCAGGGGAAAGCTCACCCCTCCACTTT
.	.	TRBV5-1	TRBJ2-5	CASSSSGVAQYF	TGCGCCAGCAGCAGTAGTGGGGTCGCCCAGTACTTC
.	few	TRBV4-2	TRBJ2-2	CASSQMGAGKYTGELFF	TGTGCCAGCAGCCAGATGGGGGCAGGGAAGTACACCGGGGAGCTGTTTTTT
TRBD1	few	TRBV6-6	TRBJ1-5	CASHAQGVNQPQHF	TGTGCCAGCCATGCTCAGGGGGTTAATCAGCCCCAGCATTTT
.	.	TRBV5-6	TRBJ1-1	CASSLGPAIRSGEAFF	TGTGCCAGCAGCTTGGGTCCAGCCATACGGAGTGGTGAAGCTTTCTTT
.	few	TRBV4-3	TRBJ2-3	CASSQEVVGTDTQYF	TGCGCCAGCAGCCAAGAGGTGGTGGGCACAGATACGCAGTATTTT